Following are 8 T cell receptor beta chains from one sample sequenced in a study of blood T cell repertoires in COVID-19. Assay: immunoSEQ multiplex PCR; the TCRdb copy retains only in-frame clones and omits some. This table holds about 140,000 clones, approximately 90% found once. Material for sequencing was peripheral blood. The receptors originated from a human donor in a cohort sampled during active COVID-19.

This chain joins TRBV12-3 or TRBV12-4 and TRBJ1-2, with D possibly TRBD1 on 5 matching bases. V gave up 3 bases and J gave up 2 bases, with 7 bases separating them. The CDR3 sequence is 13 residues long. CDR3 loop: CASSFKGNYGYTF. CDR3 coding DNA: TGTGCCAGCAGTTTTAAGGGGAACTATGGCTACACCTTC.

This clone has just a few counts. This sequence joins TRBV4-1 and TRBJ1-5; the D gene is possibly TRBD1 (6 bases). CDR1 and CDR2 from the germline V gene are MGHRA and YSYEKL. V lost 4 bases and J lost 2, with 15 bases in between. The CDR3 has 16 residues. The CDR3 loop reads CASSPIQQGGNQPQHF. The CDR3 DNA follows: TGCGCCAGCAGCCCGATTCAACAGGGTGGCAATCAGCCCCAGCATTTT.

This clone was seen a handful of times. The J gene is TRBJ1-1, the V gene TRBV6-5; 9 nucleotides match TRBD1. Germline CDR1 reads MNHEY; CDR2 reads SVGAGI. V shed 6 bases and J 6 bases; nucleotides not matched to a gene: 5. CDR3 length equals 13 residues. The CDR3 DNA sequence: TGTGCCAGCAGGACCGGGACAGGGCCTGAAGCTTTCTTT. Translating it yields CASRTGTGPEAFF.

The chain employs TRBV30 and TRBJ1-2; possible D gene TRBD1, 5 bases. From germline, CDR1 is GTSNPN and CDR2 SVGIG (reference sequence). V lost 8 bases, J lost 7 bases, and 23 bases lay in between. This CDR3 contains 14 residues. The CDR3 sequence: CARNLGRVEGGYTF. CDR3 sequence (DNA): TGTGCCCGGAACCTCGGCAGGGTGGAGGGTGGCTACACCTTC. The whole variable domain, remainder taken from reference TRBV30 and TRBJ1-2, is SQTIHQWPATLVQPVGSPLSLECTVEGTSNPNLYWYRQAAGRGLQLLFYSVGIGQISSEVPQNLSASRPQDRQFILSSKKLLLSDSGFYLCARNLGRVEGGYTFGSGTRLTVV.

This sequence joins TRBV30 and TRBJ1-2, with TRBD1 matching 7 bases. The CDR3 totals 12 residues. Germline V gene lookup returns CDR1 GTSNPN and CDR2 SVGIG (reference sequence). The ends lost 4 bases at V and 4 bases at J; junction bases unmatched: 3. CDR3 sequence: CAWTGDSYGYTF. In DNA, the CDR3 is TGTGCCTGGACGGGGGACAGCTATGGCTACACCTTC. Full variable domain (missing parts from reference TRBV30 and TRBJ1-2): SQTIHQWPATLVQPVGSPLSLECTVEGTSNPNLYWYRQAAGRGLQLLFYSVGIGQISSEVPQNLSASRPQDRQFILSSKKLLLSDSGFYLCAWTGDSYGYTFGSGTRLTVV.

The chain couples TRBV6-5 to TRBJ2-1, with a possible D match to TRBD2 (7 bases). The CDR3 runs to 15 residues. The V gene lost 0 bases and the J gene lost 6 bases, with 12 bases spanning the gap. Germline-derived CDR1 and CDR2 are MNHEY and SVGAGI. This CDR3 is CASSYSGGGPNEQFF. The DNA of the CDR3 is TGTGCCAGCAGTTACTCCGGCGGGGGCCCCAATGAGCAGTTCTTC.

The rearrangement uses TRBV30 and TRBJ2-1; maybe TRBD1 (6 bases). The CDR3 has 11 residues. Germline V lookup: CDR1 GTSNPN, CDR2 SVGIG (reference sequence). Trimming removed 5 bases at V and 5 bases at J, with 7 bases between. CDR3 coding DNA: TGTGCCTGGGACAGGCACAATGAGCAGTTCTTC. The encoded protein is CAWDRHNEQFF.

The chain links TRBV5-6 to TRBJ1-3; TRBD1 might be the D (5 bases). Germline V gives CDR1 SGHDT, CDR2 YYEEEE. This CDR3 contains 15 residues. Trimming shortened V by 1 base and J by 6 bases, and 14 bases separated the two germline ends. CDR3 DNA: TGTGCCAGCAGCTTGTGGGGCAGTCCGCCAAACACCATATATTTT. It yields the protein CASSLWGSPPNTIYF. Full variable domain (remainder filled in from reference TRBV5-6 and TRBJ1-3): DAGVTQSPTHLIKTRGQQVTLRCSPKSGHDTVSWYQQALGQGPQFIFQYYEEEERQRGNFPDRFSGHQFPNYSSELNVNALLLGDSALYLCASSLWGSPPNTIYFGEGSWLTVV.